A single sample is the source of the 16 T cell receptor beta chains below, sequenced in a study of cytomegalovirus exposure and HLA in healthy donors. Both 60 Vbeta primers and 13 Jbeta primers went into the PCR. The table came from immunoSEQ multiplex PCR; TCRdb's copy has only in-frame clones and leaves some out. The table includes about 200,000 clones, 82% detected once. Sequencing was carried out using PBMCs. Source of these receptors: a woman aged 40 to 49 in good health and CMV-seronegative.

This sequence joins TRBV28 and TRBJ1-1; D is possibly TRBD1 (5 bases). Germline V gene lookup returns CDR1 MDHEN and CDR2 SYDVKM. The CDR3 length is 13 residues. The V end was cut by 7 bases, the J end by 1 base, with 10 bases between. This CDR3 reads CASIGHPNTEAFF. In nucleotides, the CDR3 is TGTGCCAGCATAGGACACCCGAACACTGAAGCTTTCTTT. Complete variable domain (other parts from reference TRBV28 and TRBJ1-1): DVKVTQSSRYLVKRTGEKVFLECVQDMDHENMFWYRQDPGLGLRLIYFSYDVKMKEKGDIPEGYSVSREKKERFSLILESASTNQTSMYLCASIGHPNTEAFFGQGTRLTVV.

The chain has TRBV11-2 and TRBJ2-5; D perhaps matches TRBD2 (5 bases). This CDR3 contains 17 residues. Germline lookup yields CDR1 SGHAT and CDR2 FQNNGV. The V end lost 0 bases, the J end lost 2 bases, and 16 bases lay between the germline ends. The CDR3 bases are TGTGCCAGCAGCTTAGAGCGGCGGGCTCTCTCTCAAGAGACCCAGTACTTC. Protein sequence: CASSLERRALSQETQYF. Complete variable domain (other parts from reference TRBV11-2 and TRBJ2-5): EAGVAQSPRYKIIEKRQSVAFWCNPISGHATLYWYQQILGQGPKLLIQFQNNGVVDDSQLPKDRFSAERLKGVDSTLKIQPAKLEDSAVYLCASSLERRALSQETQYFGPGTRLLVL.

The chain uses TRBV7-2 and TRBJ2-4, with 10 bases fitting TRBD2. Germline V gives CDR1 SGHTA, CDR2 FQGNSA. The junction had 3 bases not matched to a gene; V was cut back by 3 bases and J by 7 bases. This CDR3 contains 14 residues. The CDR3 DNA reads TGTGCCAGCAGCTTGGGACTAGCGAGGAACATTCAGTACTTC. Translating gives CASSLGLARNIQYF.

The chain recombines TRBV19 with TRBJ2-3; weak D call: TRBD1 (5 bases). Germline V gene data show CDR1 as LNHDA and CDR2 as SQIVND (reference sequence). The germline V and J ends were trimmed by 5 bases and 1 base, with 16 bases remaining between them. The CDR3 has 16 amino acids. The CDR3 spells CASSVLTVDGTDTQYF. The CDR3, as DNA: TGTGCCAGTAGTGTTTTGACAGTGGATGGCACAGATACGCAGTATTTT.

This clone was counted a few times. V usage is TRBV5-1 and J usage is TRBJ1-4, with D perhaps TRBD1 (6 bases). The CDR3 is 14 amino acids. V gave up 5 bases and J gave up 5 bases, with 13 bases separating them. Germline-derived CDR1 and CDR2 are SGHRS and YFSETQ. The CDR3 here is CASRHDRPNEKLFF. Written as DNA, the CDR3 is TGCGCCAGCAGACATGACAGGCCCAATGAAAAACTGTTTTTT.

The rearrangement joins TRBV4-1 to TRBJ1-1, with a possible D match to TRBD1 (5 bases). The ends were cut back, 3 bases at V and 4 bases at J, with 12 bases in the middle. The CDR3 is 14 residues long. Germline V gene data show CDR1 as MGHRA and CDR2 as YSYEKL. CDR3 region: CASSQVGGGTEAFF. CDR3 sequence (DNA): TGCGCCAGCAGCCAGGTCGGGGGGGGCACTGAAGCTTTCTTT.

The rearrangement joins TRBV2 to TRBJ2-7; TRBD1 might be the D (6 bases). Trimming took off 9 bases at V and 2 bases at J, with 17 bases between the two ends. The CDR3 spans 14 residues. CDR1 and CDR2 (germline): SNHLY, FYNNEI. CDR3 coding DNA: TGTGCCAGTTTTCCCGGGACAATTACCTACGAGCAGTACTTC. It is translated as CASFPGTITYEQYF.

A single count supports this clone. This sequence joins TRBV28 and TRBJ2-3; 8 bases line up with TRBD2. This CDR3 has 18 amino acids. V was pared by 7 bases and J by 4 bases, with 19 bases of the junction left unmatched. Germline-derived CDR1 and CDR2 are MDHEN and SYDVKM. In DNA, the CDR3 is TGTGCCAGCACCCCAACTCTCAGCGGGAGAGGGAGGGCAGATACGCAGTATTTT. Residues: CASTPTLSGRGRADTQYF.

The chain is built from TRBV9 and TRBJ1-3; the match to TRBD1 covers 7 bases. The junction had 5 bases not matched to a gene; V was cut back by 2 bases and J by 0 bases. The CDR3 runs to 16 residues. The germline CDR1 and CDR2 sequences are SGDLS and YYNGEE. In DNA, the CDR3 is TGTGCCAGCAGCGTCGGACAGGATAGCTCTGGAAACACCATATATTTT. Translating gives CASSVGQDSSGNTIYF.

This clone was observed a single time. This specimen includes other DNA sequences encoding the same CDR3. This chain links TRBV9 with TRBJ2-1; 11 nucleotides line up with TRBD2. V shed 4 bases and J 7 bases; nucleotides not matched to a gene: 7. CDR1 SGDLS and CDR2 YYNGEE come from the germline V gene. This CDR3 comprises 15 residues. DNA of the CDR3: TGTGCCAGCAGCCCCCGCCTAGCGGGAGGAAATGAGCAGTTCTTC. As protein: CASSPRLAGGNEQFF.

The genes are TRBV30 and TRBJ2-4; a possible D gene is TRBD2 (5 bases). CDR1 is GTSNPN, CDR2 SVGIG, per germline (reference sequence). This CDR3 region has 12 residues. Trimming took 1 base from V and 7 from J, leaving 8 bases between them. The CDR3: CAWSAPGNIQYF. DNA for the CDR3: TGTGCCTGGAGTGCTCCGGGGAACATTCAGTACTTC. Together with reference TRBV30 and TRBJ2-4, the CDR3 gives the full variable domain: SQTIHQWPATLVQPVGSPLSLECTVEGTSNPNLYWYRQAAGRGLQLLFYSVGIGQISSEVPQNLSASRPQDRQFILSSKKLLLSDSGFYLCAWSAPGNIQYFGAGTRLSVL.

In DNA form, the CDR3 reads TGTGCCATCAGAGATTCCGTGACAGGGAAGCAGTTCTTC. Its translation: CAIRDSVTGKQFF. The genes are TRBV10-3 and TRBJ2-1; 7 bases line up with TRBD1. Losses at the gene ends were 6 bases for V and 11 bases for J; bases not matched to a gene: 10. The CDR3 spans 13 residues. The germline V gene encodes CDR1 ENHRY and CDR2 SYGVKD.

The chain has TRBV19 and TRBJ2-3, with D perhaps matching TRBD1 (5 bases). V was shortened by 4 bases and J by 0 bases, with 8 bases between the two germline ends. CDR1 and CDR2 (germline): LNHDA, SQIVND (reference sequence). There are 14 residues in the CDR3. CDR3 DNA sequence: TGTGCCAGTAGTAAGACAGCTAGCACAGATACGCAGTATTTT. Its translation is CASSKTASTDTQYF.

This chain uses TRBV18 with TRBJ2-7; tentatively, D is TRBD2 (6 bases). Trimming took 3 bases from V and 3 from J, leaving 9 bases between them. CDR3 length equals 13 residues. The V gene's germline CDR1 is KGHSH and CDR2 LQKENI. The CDR3 loop reads CASSPGLIYEQYF. CDR3 nucleotide sequence: TGTGCCAGCTCACCCGGACTAATCTACGAGCAGTACTTC.

The rearrangement links TRBV2 to TRBJ2-1, with D tentatively TRBD2 (6 bases). CDR3 length equals 15 residues. Trimming stripped 6 bases from V and 2 bases from J, with 14 bases between. Germline-derived CDR1 and CDR2 are SNHLY and FYNNEI. This CDR3 is CASSPSSGPYNEQFF. The DNA of the CDR3 is TGTGCCAGCAGCCCCAGTAGCGGACCCTACAATGAGCAGTTCTTC.

CDR3 residues: CASSAFVGRVNNEQFF. The CDR3 DNA sequence: TGCGCCAGCAGTGCGTTTGTCGGGAGGGTGAACAATGAGCAGTTCTTC. The chain recombines TRBV10-2 with TRBJ2-1; 8 positions agree with TRBD2. The CDR3 is 16 amino acids. Germline loops: CDR1 WSHSY, CDR2 SAAADI. Trimming at V came to 4 bases and at J to 5 bases, leaving 10 bases not matched to a gene.